This T cell receptor (beta chain) was sequenced during a study of early T cells in non-severe SARS-CoV-2 infection (dated by TCRdb to the early 2020s). Background for the entire study: Because TCR sequencing was done on bulk RNA from unsorted whole blood, the alpha and beta chains could not be paired. General findings and caveats noted by the study authors: Matching against VDJdb was skewed toward anti-spike CD8 responses, likely underestimated virus-specific expansions, and missed private and CD4 specificities.

Library method: 5' RACE. The reads were generated on a NextSeq 500. Unique molecular identifiers were attached to individual cDNA molecules in the TCR library protocol so that sequencing error and PCR bias could be corrected. Sequencing covered both TCR alpha and beta chains, and within each sample the abundances of alpha and beta sequences were tightly co-correlated. For the original study's pipeline: Decombinator V4 was used to perform V gene, J gene and CDR3 annotation of TCR sequences. TCRs were defined as expanded if a significant change between any two time points was detected under a Poisson model with p below 0.0001. TCR abundances were normalised to the total number of TCRs sequenced per sample and expressed as counts per million. MAIT TCRs were defined by TRAV1-2 paired with TRAJ12, TRAJ20 or TRAJ33, and iNKT TCRs by TRAV10 paired with TRAJ18. VDJdb, accessed on 1 November 2021, was searched for TCRs annotated for CMV, EBV and SARS-CoV-2, and TCRs annotated for more than one antigen were excluded. The raw public reads went through TCRdb reprocessing: fastp at Q25, MiXCR clone calling, in-frame beta chains kept. Each entry is one CDR3 protein sequence, shown with its most common DNA and genes. What appears here as the V and J calls and clone size reflects TCRdb's work, not the paper's. In all, the sample holds 80,000 to 95,000 distinct CDR3 sequences, and roughly 17% of those were seen once. The top ten clones comprise 5.1% of the sample.

CDR1 and CDR2 are read off the germline V gene (reference sequence) as MNHNY and SVGAGI. Trimming at the junction amounts to 7 bases on V and 4 bases on J, and the germline ends lie 10 bases apart. From cysteine to phenylalanine, the CDR3 is 12 amino acids long. Solely the CDR3 DNA is kept, with 36 bases framed from the first base. In this sample, this clonotype turned up a few times. There is no known antigen for this receptor. No base quality information exists; no much larger clone differs at one position. A case-control design nested within a healthcare worker cohort in London, UK, was used, with weekly nasopharyngeal swab PCR tests and blood sampling performed. Healthcare workers were recruited between 23 and 31 March 2020, during the week of the UK lockdown, and were followed weekly for up to roughly 15 weeks.

The TCR was taken from an adult who was a healthcare worker with PCR-confirmed SARS-CoV-2 infection or an uninfected control (not recorded which). This specimen consisted of whole blood, obtained at baseline. The chain is made from TRBV6-6 and TRBJ1-2, with the D segment identity uncertain. The CDR3 protein is CASNPRPYGYTF. The nucleotide sequence reads as follows: TGTGCCAGCAATCCCCGTCCCTATGGCTACACCTTC.